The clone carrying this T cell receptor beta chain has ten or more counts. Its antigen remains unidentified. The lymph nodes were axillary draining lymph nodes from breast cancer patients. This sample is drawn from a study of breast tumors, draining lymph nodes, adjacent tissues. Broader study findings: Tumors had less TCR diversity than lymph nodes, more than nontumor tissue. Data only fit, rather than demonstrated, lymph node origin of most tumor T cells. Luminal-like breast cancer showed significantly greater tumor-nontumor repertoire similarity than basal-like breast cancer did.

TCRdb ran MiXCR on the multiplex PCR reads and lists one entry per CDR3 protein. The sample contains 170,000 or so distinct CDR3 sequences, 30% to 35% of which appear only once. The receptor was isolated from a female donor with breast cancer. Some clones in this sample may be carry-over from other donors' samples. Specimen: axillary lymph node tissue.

CDR3 DNA sequence: TGTGCCAGCAGTTTGTTATTGACAGGCGACACCGGGGAGCTGTTTTTT. This translates into CASSLLLTGDTGELFF. The V call is TRBV12-3 or TRBV12-4, the J call TRBJ2-2; D is perhaps TRBD1 (6 bases). The CDR3 runs to 16 residues. V lost 3 bases and J lost 3, with 14 bases in between.